This T cell receptor beta chain derives from a study of beta chain features in type 1 diabetes. Trimming removed 3 bases at V and 8 bases at J, with 13 bases between. There are 13 residues in the CDR3. In germline, CDR1 is KGHSH, CDR2 LQKENI. TCRB transcripts that were expressed got sequenced, as all of the isolated RNA had been reverse transcribed. The table came from immunoSEQ multiplex PCR; TCRdb's copy has only in-frame clones and leaves some out. This repertoire shows under 900,000 clones, 15% to 20% found once; its top ten account for about 0.02%. The chain is built from TRBV18 and TRBJ1-2; D perhaps matches TRBD1 (6 bases). This TCR came from a woman between 18 and 29 years old in good health. The sample consisted of naive CD4+ T cells from blood. For the CDR3, the DNA is TGTGCCAGCTCACCTCCAGGGGACAAGGGCTACACCTTC. This codes for CASSPPGDKGYTF.